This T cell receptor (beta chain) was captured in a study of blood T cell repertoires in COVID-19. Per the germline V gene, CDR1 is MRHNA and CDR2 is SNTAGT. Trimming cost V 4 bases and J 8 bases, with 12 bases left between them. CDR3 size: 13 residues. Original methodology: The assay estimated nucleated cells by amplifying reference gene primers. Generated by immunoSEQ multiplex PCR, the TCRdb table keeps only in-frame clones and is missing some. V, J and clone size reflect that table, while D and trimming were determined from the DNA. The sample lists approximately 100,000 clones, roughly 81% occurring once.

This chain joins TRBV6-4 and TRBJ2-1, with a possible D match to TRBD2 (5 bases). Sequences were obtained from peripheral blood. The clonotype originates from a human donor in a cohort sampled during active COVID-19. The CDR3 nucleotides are TGTGCCAGCAGTGCCGGGGTTAGCTATGAGCAGTTCTTC. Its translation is CASSAGVSYEQFF.